The 14 T cell receptor beta chains given below trace back to one sample, sequenced in a study of blood T cell repertoires in COVID-19. Data came from immunoSEQ multiplex PCR; TCRdb stores just in-frame clones and leaves some out. The data show roughly 400,000 clones, 85% to 90% seen once. Sequenced input: PBMCs or T cells enriched from blood (not recorded which). These receptors were obtained from a woman aged 25 to 39 who had recovered from COVID-19.

This clone came up once. The V call is TRBV18, the J call TRBJ2-3, with TRBD1 matching 9 bases. Losses at the gene ends were 2 bases for V and 5 bases for J; bases not matched to a gene: 8. The V gene's germline CDR1 is KGHSH and CDR2 LQKENI. This CDR3 is built from 16 residues. In DNA form, the CDR3 reads TGTGCCAGCTCACCAACCGGGACAGGGTCAGGAGATACGCAGTATTTT. Amino acids: CASSPTGTGSGDTQYF.

The genes are TRBV7-2 and TRBJ1-2; 11 positions agree with TRBD1. CDR3 size: 16 residues. V lost 4 bases to trimming and J lost 4 bases; unmatched junction nucleotides: 8. Looked up from germline, CDR1 is SGHTA and CDR2 is FQGNSA. CDR3 sequence reads: CASSSSAGTGGYGYTF. DNA of the CDR3: TGTGCCAGCAGCTCTTCTGCCGGGACAGGGGGCTATGGCTACACCTTC.

This sequence joins TRBV5-1 and TRBJ1-2; the match to TRBD1 covers 8 bases. In germline, CDR1 is SGHRS, CDR2 YFSETQ. With V trimmed by 0 bases and J by 4 bases, 5 bases remained unmatched. The CDR3 totals 15 residues. CDR3 amino acids: CASSLGGQVGYGYTF. The CDR3 DNA sequence: TGCGCCAGCAGCTTGGGGGGACAGGTCGGCTATGGCTACACCTTC.

The chain couples TRBV7-6 to TRBJ2-5; 7 nucleotides match TRBD1. After removal of 5 bases from V and 4 bases from J, the junction contained 13 bases not matched to a gene. The CDR3 length is 16 residues. Germline lookup yields CDR1 SGHVS and CDR2 FNYEAQ. CDR3 sequence reads: CASSVLEGALLETQYF. For the CDR3, the DNA is TGTGCCAGCAGCGTGCTCGAGGGGGCTTTGCTAGAGACCCAGTACTTC.

The J gene is TRBJ2-1, the V gene TRBV10-3, with 7 bases lining up with TRBD2. CDR1 is ENHRY and CDR2 is SYGVKD in the germline V gene. Losses at the gene ends were 4 bases for V and 9 bases for J; bases not matched to a gene: 9. This CDR3 has 14 residues. The CDR3 nucleotides read TGTGCCATCAGTGCCTCGGGGCGGGAGAGTGAGCAGTTCTTC. Its translation is CAISASGRESEQFF.

This chain joins TRBV2 and TRBJ2-7; 7 bases agree with TRBD1. CDR1 and CDR2 (germline): SNHLY, FYNNEI. This CDR3 has 14 amino acids. After removal of 5 bases from V and 5 bases from J, the junction contained 9 bases not matched to a gene. CDR3 DNA: TGTGCCAGCAGTACTCTGACAGGGTCCCACGAGCAGTACTTC. Its translation is CASSTLTGSHEQYF.

The chain employs TRBV11-2 and TRBJ2-2; D not certain. CDR3 length: 15 amino acids. Trimming cost V 3 bases and J 6 bases, with 14 bases left between them. Germline V lookup: CDR1 SGHAT, CDR2 FQNNGV. The DNA of the CDR3 is TGTGCCAGCAGCTTTACTTTAGGAGCCGCCGGGGAGCTGTTTTTT. The encoded protein is CASSFTLGAAGELFF.

The chain has TRBV3-1 (or the pseudogene TRBV3-2) and TRBJ2-7; weak D call: TRBD1 (6 bases). This CDR3 is built from 17 residues. In germline, CDR1 is LGHDT, CDR2 YNNKEL (reference sequence). The ends were cut back, 1 base at V and 7 bases at J, with 23 bases in the middle. This CDR3 reads CASSQGTDKYVTPEQYF. CDR3 DNA: TGTGCCAGCAGCCAAGGGACAGACAAATACGTGACTCCGGAGCAGTACTTC.

The rearrangement uses TRBV7-8 and TRBJ1-2; 7 nucleotides line up with TRBD1. The CDR3 sequence is 15 residues long. J gave up 8 bases and V 3 bases, and 12 bases lay outside the gene matches. Per the germline V gene, CDR1 is SGHVS and CDR2 is FQNEAQ. CDR3 DNA: TGTGCCAGCAGCTTGGGAAGGGACAGCCGCAGCGGCTACACCTTC. Amino acid sequence: CASSLGRDSRSGYTF. Complete variable domain (other parts from reference TRBV7-8 and TRBJ1-2): GAGVSQSPRYKVAKRGQDVALRCDPISGHVSLFWYQQALGQGPEFLTYFQNEAQLDKSGLPSDRFFAERPEGSVSTLKIQRTQQEDSAVYLCASSLGRDSRSGYTFGSGTRLTVV.

The rearrangement joins TRBV4-3 to TRBJ1-2, with a weak D call TRBD1 (6 bases). The germline gives CDR1 LGHNA, CDR2 YSLEER. V was cut by 0 bases and J by 7 bases, with 18 bases left in between. The CDR3 has 16 amino acids. CDR3 amino acids: CASSQEYGQSSSGYTF. CDR3 in DNA: TGCGCCAGCAGCCAAGAATACGGACAGTCGTCGTCTGGCTACACCTTC.

This chain's CDR3 is CASSLAEGGGWQYF. Here the CDR3 DNA reads TGTGCCAGCAGCTTAGCGGAGGGAGGGGGTTGGCAGTACTTC. The V and J genes are TRBV7-9 and TRBJ2-7; maybe TRBD2 (7 bases). Deletions cut 0 bases from V and 9 bases from J, with 15 bases between. The germline V gene encodes CDR1 SEHNR and CDR2 FQNEAQ (reference sequence). This CDR3 region has 14 residues. The entire variable domain, with the rest obtained from reference TRBV7-9 and TRBJ2-7, is as follows: DTGVSQNPRHKITKRGQNVTFRCDPISEHNRLYWYRQTLGQGPEFLTYFQNEAQLEKSRLLSDRFSAERPKGSFSTLEIQRTEQGDSAMYLCASSLAEGGGWQYFGPGTRLTVT.

The chain joins TRBV19 to TRBJ2-1; 13 positions agree with TRBD2. The V gene end was trimmed by 3 bases and the J gene end by 5 bases; junction bases not matched to a gene: 16. This CDR3 spans 20 amino acids. Germline CDR1 reads LNHDA; CDR2 reads SQIVND (reference sequence). The CDR3 loop reads CASSIPTSGGPEDEDNEQFF. CDR3 DNA: TGTGCCAGTAGTATTCCGACTAGCGGGGGGCCCGAGGATGAGGACAATGAGCAGTTCTTC.

The genes are TRBV5-4 and TRBJ2-5; possible D gene TRBD1, 6 bases. CDR1 is SGHNT, CDR2 YYREEE, per germline (reference sequence). Trimming stripped 3 bases from V and 2 bases from J, with 14 bases between. This CDR3 is built from 15 residues. The CDR3 DNA sequence: TGTGCCAGCAGCTCAGGACAGCGTGGGCAAGAGACCCAGTACTTC. Its translation is CASSSGQRGQETQYF.

This chain connects TRBV7-8 to TRBJ1-6, with 9 bases lining up with TRBD1. Per germline, CDR1 SGHVS and CDR2 FQNEAQ. Trimming cost V 5 bases and J 7 bases; bases outside gene matches: 15. There are 18 residues in the CDR3. DNA of the CDR3: TGTGCCAGCAGCCTACTTACAAGCTCCGGGACAGGGAATTCACCCCTCCACTTT. Translation gives CASSLLTSSGTGNSPLHF.